This TCR gamma chain was observed in a study of gamma-delta T cells after stem cell transplantation (dated by TCRdb to about 2016). Libraries were built with RT-PCR. TCRdb names Illumina MiSeq as the instrument used. Clones were re-identified by TCRdb from the public reads with CATT, and rows with the same DNA were merged. Here the sample has 3,000 to 4,500 gamma-chain clones; around 5% occur a single time. The biggest ten clones account for 20% to 25% of the sample. On this clone itself: Its antigen specificity is not known. Translating this DNA gives a protein that differs at residue 8 from the TCRdb one, which belongs to a much larger clone; a read error is likely, and the protein shown is this translation.

The CDR3 sequence holds 16 residues, the cysteine and phenylalanine included. The sequence is cut down to CDR3 DNA, 48 bases in frame from base 1. The germline V gene encodes CDR1 GITISATS and CDR2 ISYDGTV (reference sequence). Rearrangement joined TRGV9 to TRGJP. The source is a human donor. It is not recorded whose cells these are; they may come from a transplant donor. The sequenced sample consisted of gamma-delta T cells. CDR3 sequence: CALWETQGLGKKIKVF. The nucleotide sequence reads as follows: TGTGCCTTGTGGGAGACCCAAGGGTTGGGCAAAAAAATCAAGGTATTT.